The rows below give T cell receptor beta chains drawn from one sample of a study of blood T cell repertoires in COVID-19. Method: immunoSEQ multiplex PCR; TCRdb's copy keeps in-frame clones and lacks some. The sample has 450,000 to 600,000 clones, around 87% seen once. The sample was PBMCs or T cells enriched from blood (not recorded which). Receptors were obtained from a woman aged 18 to 35 who had recovered from COVID-19. CDR3s include the opening cysteine and the closing phenylalanine or tryptophan. The D gene is left open where the match is weak. Only part of the rows carry a size: once, few, many, or a class if the clone is expanded.

abundance	v_gene	j_gene	d_gene	CDR3nt	CDR3aa
-	TRBV28	TRBJ1-1	-	TGTGCCAGCAGTTTATTAGACAGTGACACTGAAGCTTTCTTT	CASSLLDSDTEAFF
once	TRBV25-1	TRBJ1-1	-	TGTGCCAGCAGTGGGCCCTCAGGGCACACTGAAGCTTTCTTT	CASSGPSGHTEAFF
-	TRBV6-5	TRBJ1-1	-	TGTGCCAGCACTCCAGGGGAGAGTACTGAAGCTTTCTTT	CASTPGESTEAFF
few	TRBV30	TRBJ1-6	-	TGTGCCTGGAGACAGGGCAATTCACCCCTCCACTTT	CAWRQGNSPLHF
-	TRBV5-1	TRBJ2-5	-	TGCGCCAGCAGACCGGCCCCCGTTCGGGGAGAGACCCAGTACTTC	CASRPAPVRGETQYF
-	TRBV5-5	TRBJ1-6	-	TGTGCCAGCAGGCTCCCTGGCGGTTCACCCCTCCACTTT	CASRLPGGSPLHF
few	TRBV7-9	TRBJ2-5	-	TGTGCCAGCAGCCCATTGGACAAAGCAGAGACCCAGTACTTC	CASSPLDKAETQYF
-	TRBV28	TRBJ1-4	-	TGTGCCAGCAGCACCGCAGGTGCGTCTAATGAAAAACTGTTTTTT	CASSTAGASNEKLFF
-	TRBV7-2	TRBJ2-5	TRBD2	TGTGCCAGCAGCTTACTAGCGGGGGAAGGAGAGACCCAGTACTTC	CASSLLAGEGETQYF
-	TRBV7-2	TRBJ1-1	-	TGTGCCAGCGCACCCGGCCGGGGAGGAGACACTGAAGCTTTCTTT	CASAPGRGGDTEAFF
-	TRBV2	TRBJ2-2	-	TGTGCCAGCAGTGGACGAGGATCCTCCGGGGAGCTGTTTTTT	CASSGRGSSGELFF
few	TRBV2	TRBJ1-6	-	TGTGCCAGCAGTTTAGACACGGCGGGAGATTCACCCCTCCACTTT	CASSLDTAGDSPLHF
-	TRBV5-1	TRBJ2-7	-	TGCGCCAGCAGCTTTGGCGGGGGCCCCTACGAGCAGTACTTC	CASSFGGGPYEQYF
once	TRBV4-1	TRBJ1-1	TRBD1	TGCGCCAGCAGCCCGGGACAGGGGAACACTGAAGCTTTCTTT	CASSPGQGNTEAFF
-	TRBV10-3	TRBJ2-1	TRBD2	TGTGCCATCAGTAACTTTGCGGGAGGGAATGAGCAGTTCTTC	CAISNFAGGNEQFF
-	TRBV7-3	TRBJ1-1	-	TGTGCCAGCAGCTTAAACGCAGGGCCCACTGAAGCTTTCTTT	CASSLNAGPTEAFF
-	TRBV6-1	TRBJ1-3	-	TGTGCCAGCAGTGAAGTTAGTGACTCTGGAAACACCATATATTTT	CASSEVSDSGNTIYF
-	TRBV29-1	TRBJ1-1	-	TGCAGCGTTGCGTGGTCAGGTTCCGGCACTGAAGCTTTCTTT	CSVAWSGSGTEAFF
-	TRBV19	TRBJ1-1	-	TGTGCCAGTAGACCACCGGGACGGGACTGGAGAGAAGCTTTCTTT	CASRPPGRDWREAFF